The 26 T cell receptor beta chains listed next were all sequenced from one sample in a study of blood T cells in healthy people across ages. A second PCR, run for about 7 to 11 cycles, used a sample-barcoded 5' primer plus a J-beta primer mix. TCRdb passed the 5' RACE reads through MiXCR, listing each CDR3 protein once. Here the sample spans about 800,000 distinct CDR3 sequences, about half being singletons. What was sequenced was blood. The receptors come from an elderly man in good health.

To note about this clonotype: Relative to the germline gene, one junction end is altered; a read error may explain this. The genes are TRBV7-2 and TRBJ2-1; the D gene is possibly TRBD2 (5 bases). This CDR3 comprises 16 residues. Germline V gives CDR1 SGHTA, CDR2 FQGNSA. For the CDR3, the DNA is TGTGCCAGCAGAGCGTTCCCTTCTAGCTCCGACAATGAGCAGTTCTTC. Translation gives CASRAFPSSSDNEQFF. Complete variable domain (other parts from reference TRBV7-2 and TRBJ2-1): GAGVSQSPSNKVTEKGKDVELRCDPISGHTALYWYRQSLGQGLEFLIYFQGNSAPDKSGLPSDRFSAERTGGSVSTLTIQRTQQEDSAVYLCASRAFPSSSDNEQFFGPGTRLTVL.

The table lists this clonotype with a few counts. CDR3 nucleotide sequence: TGTGCCAGCAGCCAAGTGACCGGATTGAACACCGGGGAGCTGTTTTTT. It translates to CASSQVTGLNTGELFF. V gene TRBV14 combines with J gene TRBJ2-2; D is uncertain. Germline CDR1 and CDR2: SGHDN and FVKESK. This CDR3 comprises 16 residues. V lost 1 base and J 1 base, leaving 10 bases between the germline ends.

The DNA of the CDR3 is TGTGCCGGCGGAGAGGGGCCCACGCTAGCCAAAAACATTCAGTACTTC. Residues: CAGGEGPTLAKNIQYF. The V and J genes are TRBV12-3 or TRBV12-4 and TRBJ2-4; perhaps D is TRBD1 or TRBD2 (5 bases each). This CDR3 contains 16 residues. Trimming left V 11 bases short and J 0 bases short, with 20 bases between.

The rearrangement joins TRBV6-5 to TRBJ2-3; the D gene is possibly TRBD1 (5 bases). The V and J ends lost 6 bases and 3 bases respectively, with 19 bases between them. This CDR3 has 16 amino acids. CDR1 MNHEY and CDR2 SVGAGI come from the germline V gene. CDR3 sequence (DNA): TGTGCCAGCAGACGCAGGAACCAGGGTTGGACAGATACGCAGTATTTT. Its translation is CASRRRNQGWTDTQYF.

This clonotype has more than one count but fewer than ten. This rearrangement joins TRBV11-2 to TRBJ1-2, with D tentatively TRBD1 (5 bases). The CDR3 runs 14 residues. Germline V gene data show CDR1 as SGHAT and CDR2 as FQNNGV. V was pared by 5 bases and J by 4 bases, with 14 bases between. The CDR3, as DNA: TGTGCCAGCAGCCTGGACACAGCTAGCTATGGCTACACCTTC. Amino acid sequence: CASSLDTASYGYTF.

Turning to this clonotype: One junction end does not reproduce the germline sequence, and a read error may be involved. This sequence joins TRBV20-1 and TRBJ2-5; D is undetermined. The length of the CDR3 is 15 residues. The germline gives CDR1 DFQATT, CDR2 SNEGSKA (reference sequence). In DNA, the CDR3 is TGCAGTGCTAGAGATAACGGCCAGTACCAAGAGGCCCAGTACTTC. Its protein is CSARDNGQYQEAQYF.

The chain recombines TRBV12-3 or TRBV12-4 with TRBJ2-1; 8 bases align to TRBD2. V was pared by 3 bases and J by 5 bases, with 9 bases of the junction left unmatched. The length of the CDR3 is 16 residues. CDR3 nucleotides: TGTGCCAGCAGTTTCACGGTGGGTAGCGGGGACAATGAGCAGTTCTTC. Translating it yields CASSFTVGSGDNEQFF.

There are many counts of this clonotype. The chain joins TRBV24-1 to TRBJ2-1; 9 bases are a match to TRBD2. The CDR3 loop spans 16 amino acids. From germline, CDR1 is KGHDR and CDR2 SFDVKD. V trimming: 4 bases; J trimming: 4 bases; junction bases outside the gene matches: 7. CDR3 in amino acids: CATSEAGLAQYNEQFF. The CDR3 bases are TGTGCCACCAGTGAAGCGGGACTAGCTCAATACAATGAGCAGTTCTTC.

V gene TRBV20-1 combines with J gene TRBJ2-1, with a tentative D call TRBD2 (5 bases). The CDR3 is 15 amino acids. In germline, CDR1 is DFQATT, CDR2 SNEGSKA (reference sequence). With 0 bases removed from V and 8 bases from J, the gap between germline ends came to 17 bases. In DNA, the CDR3 is TGCAGTGCTAGAGATGGAGTGGGAGACCAGTATGAGCAGTTCTTC. As protein: CSARDGVGDQYEQFF.

The rearrangement links TRBV28 to TRBJ2-5; 10 bases line up with TRBD1. The CDR3 contains 16 residues. Per the germline V gene, CDR1 is MDHEN and CDR2 is SYDVKM. J gave up 2 bases and V 7 bases, and 10 bases lay outside the gene matches. CDR3 nucleotides: TGTGCCAGCATCCCGGGGGGACAGGGGTCACAAGAGACCCAGTACTTC. It encodes CASIPGGQGSQETQYF.

This clonotype was counted between two and nine times. The chain is built from TRBV7-9 and TRBJ2-1, with D unresolved. With 5 bases removed from V and 2 bases from J, the gap between germline ends came to 7 bases. Looked up from germline, CDR1 is SEHNR and CDR2 is FQNEAQ (reference sequence). The CDR3 is 13 amino acids. This chain's CDR3 is CASSPSTYNEQFF. The DNA for the CDR3 is TGTGCCAGCAGCCCGAGTACCTACAATGAGCAGTTCTTC.

The chain links TRBV9 to TRBJ2-1; no clear D. Germline loops: CDR1 SGDLS, CDR2 YYNGEE. The CDR3 is 15 residues long. V was clipped by 0 bases and J by 5 bases, with 12 bases between them. This CDR3 reads CASSVAIGENNEQFF. Here the CDR3 DNA reads TGTGCCAGCAGCGTAGCTATTGGCGAAAACAATGAGCAGTTCTTC.

The chain employs TRBV6-1 and TRBJ2-7; perhaps TRBD2 as D (6 bases). This CDR3 is 13 amino acids long. With 5 bases removed from V and 4 bases from J, the gap between germline ends came to 12 bases. CDR1 and CDR2 from the germline V gene are MNHNS and SASEGT. CDR3 loop: CASSRGLEYEQYF. The CDR3 coding sequence is TGTGCCAGCAGTAGGGGACTGGAATACGAGCAGTACTTC.

This clonotype was seen a few times. This rearrangement joins TRBV20-1 to TRBJ1-1, with 9 nucleotides matching TRBD1. This CDR3 contains 16 residues. V was pared by 1 base and J by 1 base, with 7 bases of the junction left unmatched. In germline, CDR1 is DFQATT, CDR2 SNEGSKA (reference sequence). CDR3 coding DNA: TGCAGTGCTAGAGGTAACAGGGGGCTTGGGAACACTGAAGCTTTCTTT. Translated: CSARGNRGLGNTEAFF.

V gene TRBV7-2 combines with J gene TRBJ2-4; D unresolved. Germline V gives CDR1 SGHTA, CDR2 FQGNSA. V was shortened by 0 bases and J by 5 bases, with 11 bases between the two germline ends. The CDR3 consists of 15 residues. In nucleotides, the CDR3 is TGTGCCAGCAGCTTAGCGAACGGCAGACAAAACATTCAGTACTTC. Residues: CASSLANGRQNIQYF.

V gene TRBV3-1 combines with J gene TRBJ1-2, with D maybe TRBD1 (6 bases). Germline V lookup: CDR1 LGHDT, CDR2 YNNKEL (reference sequence). The germline V and J ends were trimmed by 6 bases and 1 base, with 15 bases remaining between them. The CDR3 is 15 residues long. Here the CDR3 DNA reads TGTGCCAGCAGTCTATCTGGGACACTTAACTATGGCTACACCTTC. This encodes CASSLSGTLNYGYTF.

The chain combines TRBV25-1 with TRBJ1-2, with D unresolved. There are 13 residues in the CDR3. CDR1 and CDR2 from the germline V gene are MGHDK and SYGVNS. Trimming left V 8 bases short and J 4 bases short, with 14 bases between. The CDR3 region has the DNA TGTGCCAGCGGGAGGGAAGGCGGCTATGGCTACACCTTC. Amino acids: CASGREGGYGYTF.

A single count supports this clonotype. This chain joins TRBV5-1 and TRBJ2-2; 8 bases line up with TRBD2. The CDR3 loop spans 19 amino acids. V lost 0 bases, J lost 6 bases, and 16 bases stayed unmatched. Looked up from germline, CDR1 is SGHRS and CDR2 is YFSETQ. The CDR3 sequence is CASSLGLAGSRRSAGELFF. The CDR3 bases are TGCGCCAGCAGCTTGGGTCTAGCGGGCTCCAGGAGGAGCGCCGGGGAGCTGTTTTTT.

A note on this clonotype: A read error may produce the germline difference seen at one junction end. The V call is TRBV2, the J call TRBJ1-2; weak D call: TRBD1 (6 bases). Per germline, CDR1 SNHLY and CDR2 FYNNEI. The CDR3 length is 13 residues. The CDR3 bases are TGTGCTAGCAGGAGGACAGACTACTATGGCTACACCTTC. This sequence encodes CASRRTDYYGYTF. The variable domain in full, completed from reference TRBV2 and TRBJ1-2, reads EPEVTQTPSHQVTQMGQEVILRCVPISNHLYFYWYRQILGQKVEFLVSFYNNEISEKSEIFDDQFSVERPDGSNFTLKIRSTKLEDSAMYFCASRRTDYYGYTFGSGTRLTVV.

J is TRBJ2-5 and V is TRBV29-1; D remains ambiguous. The CDR3 runs 12 residues. From germline, CDR1 is SQVTM and CDR2 ANQGSEA. V dropped 7 bases and J dropped 1 base, with 10 bases sitting between them. CDR3 residues: CSASDGQETQYF. The CDR3 region has the DNA TGCAGCGCTTCGGACGGCCAAGAGACCCAGTACTTC.

This clonotype was detected a few times. The rearrangement joins TRBV24-1 to TRBJ2-1; TRBD2 might be the D (6 bases). Deletions cut 8 bases from V and 9 bases from J, with 19 bases between. This CDR3 comprises 14 residues. The germline V gene has CDR1 KGHDR and CDR2 SFDVKD. CDR3 nucleotide sequence: TGTGCCACCAAAGAGACTAGTCTCTATGGTGAGCAGTTCTTC. Translating gives CATKETSLYGEQFF.

V gene TRBV12-3 or TRBV12-4 combines with J gene TRBJ2-5; D unresolved. This CDR3 spans 14 amino acids. The V gene lost 5 bases and the J gene lost 0 bases, with 10 bases spanning the gap. The CDR3 DNA reads as TGTGCCAGCAGTCTCCGGGCGTACCAAGAGACCCAGTACTTC. It is translated as CASSLRAYQETQYF.

As to this clonotype: A much larger clone differs from this one at a single base, so this may be a read error. The chain has TRBV7-2 and TRBJ2-7; 8 positions agree with TRBD1. Germline V CDR1 and CDR2: SGHTA, FQGNSA. V was pared by 3 bases and J by 3 bases, with 4 bases of the junction left unmatched. The CDR3 spans 14 residues. As DNA, the CDR3 is TGTGCCAGCAGCTTTGAACAGGGGGGCTACGAGCAGTACTTC. Residues: CASSFEQGGYEQYF.

Only a few counts were recorded for this clonotype. The chain combines TRBV24-1 with TRBJ2-2; D gene unclear. Germline assignment: CDR1 KGHDR and CDR2 SFDVKD. There are 13 residues in the CDR3. Trimming took 4 bases from V and 5 from J, leaving 7 bases between them. CDR3 sequence reads: CATSDLGTGELFF. The CDR3 nucleotides are TGTGCCACCAGTGACCTCGGGACCGGGGAGCTGTTTTTT.

The rearrangement links TRBV20-1 to TRBJ2-7, with 9 bases matching TRBD1. The germline gives CDR1 DFQATT, CDR2 SNEGSKA (reference sequence). V lost 1 base, J lost 5 bases, and 6 bases stayed unmatched. The CDR3 runs 14 residues. The CDR3 spells CSARVDRGVNEQYF. The CDR3 bases are TGCAGTGCTAGAGTTGACAGGGGGGTCAACGAGCAGTACTTC.

The chain links TRBV10-3 to TRBJ1-1; D unclear. Trimming took off 7 bases at V and 7 bases at J, with 10 bases between the two ends. The CDR3 has 11 amino acids. From germline, CDR1 is ENHRY and CDR2 SYGVKD. The CDR3 sequence is CAIKASDEAFF. Here the CDR3 DNA reads TGTGCCATCAAGGCATCAGATGAAGCTTTCTTT.